Listed below are T cell receptor beta chains from one sample, sequenced in a study of shared clonotypes between healthy human individuals. Clones were sequenced by immunoSEQ multiplex PCR, and TCRdb holds only the in-frame ones, with some missing. This sample has some 2,500,000 clones; roughly 92% occur once, and the top ten carry around 0.35%. Sample: naive CD4+ T cells from PBMCs. These receptors were obtained from a young man in good health. Some clones in this sample may be carry-over from other donors' samples. Both conserved end residues are part of each CDR3. The D gene is left open where the match is weak. Rows give clone size only sometimes, using once, few, many, or a class for an expanded clone.

abundance	v_gene	d_gene	len	j_gene	CDR3aa	CDR3nt
.	TRBV7-2	TRBD1	13	TRBJ1-1	CASSSGTGARAFF	TGTGCCAGCAGCTCGGGGACAGGGGCTAGAGCTTTCTTT
.	TRBV27	TRBD2	16	TRBJ2-7	CASSSKLAGDYYEQYF	TGTGCCAGCAGTTCCAAACTAGCGGGAGATTACTACGAGCAGTACTTC
.	TRBV21-1	.	13	TRBJ2-4	CASSPWTGNIQYF	TGTGCCAGCAGCCCTTGGACGGGAAACATTCAGTACTTC
few	TRBV7-9	.	19	TRBJ1-1	CASSLARVLSPLSNTEAFF	TGTGCCAGCAGCTTAGCGCGGGTCTTAAGCCCACTCTCAAACACTGAAGCTTTCTTT
.	TRBV11-1	.	15	TRBJ1-2	CASSLEDLPNYGYTF	TGTGCCAGCAGCTTAGAAGACCTGCCGAACTATGGCTACACCTTC
.	TRBV18	.	16	TRBJ1-4	CASSLSRFTENEKLFF	TGTGCCAGCTCACTTTCAAGGTTCACAGAAAATGAAAAACTGTTTTTT
.	TRBV5-6	TRBD1	14	TRBJ2-3	CASRTGWGTDTQYF	TGTGCCAGCAGGACAGGGTGGGGCACAGATACGCAGTATTTT
.	TRBV5-1	.	12	TRBJ2-1	CASSLARNEQFF	TGCGCCAGCAGCTTGGCTCGGAATGAGCAGTTCTTC
once	TRBV25-1	.	15	TRBJ1-3	CASSLQGSAGNTIYF	TGTGCCAGCAGCCTACAGGGATCGGCTGGAAACACCATATATTTT
.	TRBV5-1	.	15	TRBJ1-2	CASSLAIAPNYGYTF	TGCGCCAGCAGCTTGGCCATCGCCCCTAACTATGGCTACACCTTC
once	TRBV9	.	15	TRBJ1-2	CASSVQSGPTYGYTF	TGTGCCAGCAGCGTGCAGTCGGGCCCAACCTATGGCTACACCTTC
.	TRBV27	.	18	TRBJ2-7	CASRASGRSFVFTYEQYF	TGTGCCAGCAGGGCTTCGGGACGTTCGTTCGTGTTCACCTACGAGCAGTACTTC
.	TRBV9	TRBD1	13	TRBJ1-2	CASNRDSNYGYTF	TGTGCCAGCAACCGGGACAGTAACTATGGCTACACCTTC
.	TRBV25-1	TRBD1	15	TRBJ2-3	CASSNTGGKTDTQYF	TGTGCCAGCTCCAACACAGGGGGCAAGACAGATACGCAGTATTTT
.	TRBV5-1	TRBD1	14	TRBJ2-5	CASSYSGQQETQYF	TGCGCCAGCAGCTACTCGGGACAGCAAGAGACCCAGTACTTC
.	TRBV2	.	17	TRBJ2-2	CASSERIGGAGTGELFF	TGTGCCAGCAGTGAAAGGATTGGGGGCGCGGGCACCGGGGAGCTGTTTTTT
.	TRBV28	TRBD1	13	TRBJ2-1	CASRATGVNEQFF	TGTGCCAGCAGGGCGACAGGGGTAAATGAGCAGTTCTTC
.	TRBV11-2	.	18	TRBJ2-5	CASSPLSPTKINQETQYF	TGTGCCAGCAGTCCCCTGTCCCCGACCAAAATTAACCAAGAGACCCAGTACTTC
.	TRBV5-1	TRBD1	14	TRBJ2-1	CASSLGGTVNEQFF	TGCGCCAGCAGCTTGGGTGGGACAGTCAATGAGCAGTTCTTC
.	TRBV15	.	15	TRBJ2-5	CATSRIGTPEETQYF	TGTGCCACCAGCAGGATAGGGACTCCAGAAGAGACCCAGTACTTC
.	TRBV19	.	14	TRBJ1-2	CASSHHGDILGYTF	TGTGCCAGTAGCCACCACGGGGACATACTAGGCTACACCTTC
.	TRBV7-3	.	14	TRBJ2-7	CASSTLASTYEQYF	TGTGCCAGCAGCACGCTAGCGTCTACCTACGAGCAGTACTTC
.	TRBV6-5	.	12	TRBJ2-1	CASSDSYNEQFF	TGTGCCAGCAGTGACTCCTACAATGAGCAGTTCTTC
.	TRBV7-3	TRBD1	17	TRBJ2-5	CASSPNRRGQGRETQYF	TGTGCCAGCAGCCCAAACCGACGGGGACAGGGCCGAGAGACCCAGTACTTC
once	TRBV5-8	.	15	TRBJ1-1	CASSLDGTGRTEAFF	TGTGCCAGCAGCTTGGACGGTACAGGGAGGACTGAAGCTTTCTTT
.	TRBV11-2	.	16	TRBJ2-7	CASSLGSPLKSYEQYF	TGTGCCAGCAGCTTAGGTTCCCCACTAAAATCCTACGAGCAGTACTTC
.	TRBV29-1	.	14	TRBJ1-1	CSVERSEPNTEAFF	TGCAGCGTTGAAAGGTCAGAGCCGAACACTGAAGCTTTCTTT
.	TRBV7-3	.	16	TRBJ2-1	CASSLRADSSYNEQFF	TGTGCCAGCAGCTTAAGGGCTGATAGCTCCTACAATGAGCAGTTCTTC
.	TRBV5-1	.	13	TRBJ2-7	CASSPQAGHEQYF	TGCGCCAGCAGCCCCCAGGCTGGCCACGAGCAGTACTTC
.	TRBV5-6	.	14	TRBJ2-3	CASSPRGGTDTQYF	TGTGCCAGCAGCCCTCGAGGAGGCACAGATACGCAGTATTTT
.	TRBV28	.	13	TRBJ1-3	CASRPTFRNTIYF	TGTGCCAGCAGACCAACCTTCAGAAACACCATATATTTT
.	TRBV7-2	.	14	TRBJ1-2	CASSLAKLIYGYTF	TGTGCCAGCAGCTTAGCGAAACTCATCTATGGCTACACCTTC
.	TRBV30	TRBD2	14	TRBJ2-2	CAWSGTSIIGELFF	TGTGCCTGGAGTGGGACTAGTATAATCGGGGAGCTGTTTTTT
.	TRBV15	.	14	TRBJ2-3	CATRKTGVVDTQYF	TGTGCCACCAGAAAAACGGGAGTGGTAGATACGCAGTATTTT
once	TRBV25-1	.	15	TRBJ2-1	CASNKGTAHYNEQFF	TGTGCCAGCAACAAGGGGACGGCGCACTACAATGAGCAGTTCTTC
.	TRBV19	.	13	TRBJ2-2	CASNWRDTGELFF	TGTGCCAGTAACTGGCGGGACACCGGGGAGCTGTTTTTT
.	TRBV7-2	.	13	TRBJ1-1	CASSFTQGLEAFF	TGTGCCAGCAGCTTTACTCAGGGGTTGGAAGCTTTCTTT
once	TRBV5-1	.	13	TRBJ2-1	CASSSRDNNEQFF	TGCGCCAGCAGCTCCCGGGACAACAATGAGCAGTTCTTC
.	TRBV6-1	.	15	TRBJ1-5	CASSRGRGGNQPQHF	TGTGCCAGCAGCCGGGGCCGGGGAGGCAATCAGCCCCAGCATTTT
.	TRBV7-9	.	15	TRBJ1-3	CASSFSTGGGNTIYF	TGTGCCAGCAGCTTTTCCACCGGGGGAGGAAACACCATATATTTT
.	TRBV6-1	.	13	TRBJ2-5	CASAGGRGETQYF	TGTGCCAGCGCTGGGGGGCGCGGAGAGACCCAGTACTTC
once	TRBV27	.	14	TRBJ1-4	CASSRRDVREKLFF	TGTGCCAGCAGTCGCCGGGACGTCCGCGAAAAACTGTTTTTT
.	TRBV21-1	.	14	TRBJ1-5	CASRPDRGGQPQHF	TGTGCCAGCCGACCGGACAGGGGAGGTCAGCCCCAGCATTTT
.	TRBV30	TRBD1	14	TRBJ1-2	CAWTNSGGGYGYTF	TGTGCCTGGACGAACTCAGGGGGAGGATATGGCTACACCTTC
.	TRBV19	.	13	TRBJ1-5	CASSLRREEPQHF	TGTGCCAGTAGTCTCCGGAGGGAGGAGCCCCAGCATTTT